This T cell receptor beta chain is drawn from a study of human T cells and chemical hapten exposure (dated by TCRdb to about 2021). As for the study more broadly: For sensitization, 2% DPC in acetone was applied to a roughly 2 cm by roughly 2 cm area of upper inner arm skin. Throughout the study period of around 24 weeks, patients also received therapeutic DPC doses to the scalp every week. Patch tests used Finn chambers with 0.01% DPC on the upper back, scored after 6 days by International Contact Dermatitis Research Group standards. The mostly female patient cohort included alopecia areata with under or over 50% scalp involvement, alopecia totalis and alopecia universalis. Libraries were combined into a pool for sequencing, and differences in TCR yield between samples came mainly from small differences in library volumes within the pool. This study followed changes in the peripheral blood TCR repertoire in vivo during primary and secondary sensitization of alopecia patients to the hapten diphenylcyclopropenone (DPC). Blood was sampled from patients pre-sensitization (week 0) and at 2, 6 and about 24 weeks after DPC sensitization. Some 29 alopecia patients gave blood for TCR sequencing at one to four time points (pre-sensitization, 2, 6 and 24 weeks). On the study overall, not on this receptor specifically: DPC sensitization did not change the number of TCRs with a frequency above 1 in 1000, and there was no evidence of changes in global repertoire structure. Patch test score correlated positively with the number of PT1 expanded TCRs, reaching significance at thresholds 8, 16 and 32 but not at 4. Repeated subsampling changed both the strength of the expansion versus patch-test correlation and the threshold at which the correlation became significant. Because every patient had alopecia, a presumed autoimmune disease, the patients' immune response might differ from that of healthy individuals. Expanded TCRs formed significantly more large CDR3 similarity clusters than pre-sensitization or healthy control sets, consistent with antigen-driven responses.

This clonotype was seen a few times. The antigen this receptor binds is unknown. The record has no base qualities; no much larger clone is one base away. The time point label of this sample denotes: patch test 2, 6 weeks after DPC sensitization. Taken with the paper, the label for treatment or condition translates to: therapeutic diphenylcyclopropenone sensitization with weekly scalp DPC. Blood at each patch-test visit was drawn before the patch test was applied. Patients were eligible if aged 18 to 70, diagnosed with alopecia and judged suitable for DPC therapy, and pregnant patients were excluded. Total RNA was extracted from unfractionated whole blood collected in Tempus Blood RNA tubes. According to the germline V gene (reference sequence), CDR1 reads DFQATT and CDR2 reads SNEGSKA. Unmatched junction bases come to 14, with V trimmed by 2 bases and J by 6 bases. The CDR3 has 16 amino acids, counting the end cysteine and phenylalanine. Only CDR3 DNA remains: 48 bases, in frame from the first base.

Library preparation employed RACE. The instrument was a NextSeq 500. Library preparation attached unique molecular identifiers to individual cDNA molecules for quantitative, reproducible TCR counting. From each blood RNA sample, both TCR alpha and TCR beta chains were sequenced. The authors' pipeline ran thus. The median number of TCRs per sample was roughly 100,000, ranging from roughly 20,000 to 700,000. V, J and CDR3 annotation of the TCR reads was performed with the Decombinator software suite. For PS versus PT1 abundance plots, all samples were subsampled to the same number of TCRs (28,000). TCRs were defined as expanded if absent before sensitization and observed at least eight times at the 2-week time point. TCRdb took the public reads, trimmed them with fastp at Q25, ran MiXCR for clone calling and kept in-frame beta chains. When rows share a CDR3 protein, they turn into one entry using the most common DNA and genes. The V and J calls shown here were made by TCRdb, not taken from the authors' results. Across this sample there are 85,000 to 100,000 distinct CDR3 sequences, with approximately 10% seen only once. Of the sample, around 2.1% falls within the top ten clones.

The rearrangement combines TRBV20-1 with TRBJ1-2; 8 junctional bases match TRBD1. The receptor's source is a middle-aged man with alopecia areata. Some clones in this sample may be carry-over from other donors' samples. This sample comprised whole blood, obtained in connection with sensitization to the hapten diphenylcyclopropenone (DPC). The DNA sequence reads TGCAGTGCTAGACCGACAGGGGTGCGTATCGCGGATGGCTACACCTTC. This encodes CSARPTGVRIADGYTF.